The 2 T cell receptor beta chains listed next were all sequenced from one sample in a study of CD4 and CD8 cells across lung adenocarcinoma regions. TCRdb used MiXCR to reprocess the PCR reads, holding one entry per CDR3 protein. The sample has approximately 11,000 distinct CDR3 sequences; 40% to 50% are singletons. Material for sequencing was CD8+ T cells from the margin of a lung tumor. The source is a female donor with lung adenocarcinoma. The CD4 and CD8 labels of this study may be unreliable.

The chain is built from TRBV10-3 and TRBJ2-3, with 9 nucleotides matching TRBD1. The CDR3 loop spans 14 amino acids. Germline V CDR1 and CDR2: ENHRY, SYGVKD. V was clipped by 4 bases and J by 4 bases; unmatched bases: 3. In DNA form, the CDR3 reads TGTGCCATCAGTGTTAACAGGGGGCCAGATACGCAGTATTTT. Translating gives CAISVNRGPDTQYF.

This clonotype was picked up many times. The rearrangement joins TRBV24-1 to TRBJ2-3, with 7 bases identical to TRBD2. Germline CDR1 and CDR2: KGHDR and SFDVKD. V lost 3 bases, J lost 0 bases, and 5 bases stayed unmatched. The CDR3 loop spans 16 amino acids. For the CDR3, the DNA is TGTGCCACCAGTGATGGGAGCGGGATTAGCACAGATACGCAGTATTTT. It codes for CATSDGSGISTDTQYF.